A selection of T cell receptor beta chains follows, all from one sample in a study of HIV-infected patients and healthy controls. TCRdb analysed the 5' RACE reads with MiXCR anew, one entry per CDR3 protein. Among around 62,000 distinct CDR3 sequences listed, roughly 19% were seen once. Sequencing was carried out using CD4+ T cells from blood. Source of these receptors: a human donor in good health. CDR3s include the opening cysteine and the closing phenylalanine or tryptophan. The order of the fields is D gene, J gene, V gene, clone size, CDR3 DNA, CDR3 protein. The D gene is left open where the match is weak. Some rows mark clone size as missing; the rest say once, few, many or name a class of expanded clone.

>.|TRBJ1-1|TRBV7-2|few
TGTGCCAGCAGCTTAAGGGGCCAGCCGGCTGAAGCTTTCTTT
CASSLRGQPAEAFF
>.|TRBJ2-1|TRBV6-2/TRBV6-3|few
TGTGCCAGCCGGACCAGGACCTACAATGAGCAGTTCTTC
CASRTRTYNEQFF
>.|TRBJ1-4|TRBV5-1|.
TGCGCCAGCAGCAGGGACCGGGGAGGGAATGAAAAACTGTTTTTT
CASSRDRGGNEKLFF
>TRBD2|TRBJ2-1|TRBV3-1|.
TGTGCCAGCAGCCTCGGACCCCTAGCGGGATACAACAATGAGCAGTTCTTC
CASSLGPLAGYNNEQFF
>.|TRBJ1-1|TRBV14|.
TGTGCCAGCAGCCAAGTCGGAGTCGTCGGAGCTTTCTTT
CASSQVGVVGAFF
>TRBD1|TRBJ1-3|TRBV2|many
TGTGCCAGCAGTTACGGGACAGTCTCTGGAAACACCATATATTTT
CASSYGTVSGNTIYF
>.|TRBJ1-1|TRBV4-1|many
TGCGCCAGCAGCCAAGATTTTGGCATCCGATCCGTGAACACTGAAGCTTTCTTT
CASSQDFGIRSVNTEAFF
>.|TRBJ2-7|TRBV30|.
TGTGCCTGGAGGGGGGACTCCAGGGCCTCCGAGCAGTACTTC
CAWRGDSRASEQYF
>TRBD2|TRBJ2-5|TRBV29-1|few
TGCAGCGTCAGGACTAGCGGGGGGCAAGAGACCCAGTACTTC
CSVRTSGGQETQYF
>.|TRBJ2-4|TRBV7-2|few
TGTGCCAGCAGCTTACAGGGGCTCTGGGACATTCAGTACTTC
CASSLQGLWDIQYF
>TRBD2|TRBJ2-3|TRBV29-1|.
TGCAGCGCATTAGCGGGAGAGCGCACAGATACGCAGTATTTT
CSALAGERTDTQYF
>TRBD1|TRBJ2-7|TRBV19|.
TGTGCCAGTAGTTCCCCGACAGGGGGGACGTACGAGCAGTACTTC
CASSSPTGGTYEQYF
>.|TRBJ1-1|TRBV23-1|.
TGCGCCAGCAGCCCGAATCCTCATGGGACGGTGAACACTGAAGCTTTCTTT
CASSPNPHGTVNTEAFF
>.|TRBJ1-5|TRBV7-2|medium-sized
TGTGCCAGCAGCCCCGCCTTCGGTCAGCCCCAGCATTTT
CASSPAFGQPQHF
>.|TRBJ1-1|TRBV20-1|many
TGCAGTGCTAGTTACGGAATTGACACTGAAGCTTTCTTT
CSASYGIDTEAFF
>TRBD1|TRBJ1-1|TRBV10-3|medium-sized
TGTGCCATCAGTAGAACCGGGACAGGATCTGAAGCTTTCTTT
CAISRTGTGSEAFF
>TRBD2|TRBJ2-3|TRBV6-6|few
TGTGCCAGCAGTTACTCGATGGTGGCTAGCGGGTTCACAGATACGCAGTATTTT
CASSYSMVASGFTDTQYF
>.|TRBJ1-1|TRBV11-2|many
TGTGCCAGCAGTTTTACAGGGAGGGAGGGATTACACACTGAAGCTTTCTTT
CASSFTGREGLHTEAFF
>.|TRBJ2-3|TRBV7-2|many
TGTGCCAGCAGCTATGATGTCTCGAGGGGGGGCACAGATACGCAGTATTTT
CASSYDVSRGGTDTQYF
>TRBD1|TRBJ2-5|TRBV20-1|.
TGCAGTGCTAGGGGGACAGCGCAAGAGACCCAGTACTTC
CSARGTAQETQYF